These T cell receptor beta chains were read from a single sample in a study of shared clonotypes between healthy human individuals. Measured with immunoSEQ multiplex PCR; TCRdb has only the in-frame clones, and not every one. The profile covers millions of clones, with just over 90% appearing a single time and over 0.12% taken by the ten largest. The source material was naive CD4+ T cells sorted from blood. The receptors here all came from a man aged 18 to 35 in good health. Both conserved end residues are part of each CDR3. D genes are given only for firm matches. The size field is filled for only some rows; it gives once, few, many or a size class.

d_gene	len	v_gene	j_gene	abundance	CDR3nt	CDR3aa
TRBD1	12	TRBV18	TRBJ2-7	.	TGTGCCAGCTCACCGTACAGGGGGGAGCAGTACTTC	CASSPYRGEQYF
TRBD2	15	TRBV7-2	TRBJ2-7	.	TGTGCCAGCAGCCTTACCTTAGCGGGGGCCTACGAGCAGTACTTC	CASSLTLAGAYEQYF
.	13	TRBV2	TRBJ1-1	once	TGTGCCAGCAGTGGCCAGGGAAACACTGAAGCTTTCTTT	CASSGQGNTEAFF
.	16	TRBV18	TRBJ2-3	.	TGTGCCAGCTCACCACCAGGACTCATGATCACAGATACGCAGTATTTT	CASSPPGLMITDTQYF
TRBD1	16	TRBV7-7	TRBJ1-3	once	TGTGCTAGCAACGGGTCGGACAGGTCCTCTGGAAACACCATATATTTT	CASNGSDRSSGNTIYF
.	15	TRBV5-1	TRBJ2-3	.	TGCGCCAGCAGCTTGCAAAGGCAGGCCACAGATACGCAGTATTTT	CASSLQRQATDTQYF
TRBD1	16	TRBV28	TRBJ1-3	.	TGTGCCAGCAGTTCAGGGGGCAAGCTGGCTGGAAACACCATATATTTT	CASSSGGKLAGNTIYF
TRBD1	15	TRBV7-2	TRBJ1-6	few	TGTGCCAGCAGCGGTAGACAGGGGGGTAATTCACCCCTCCACTTT	CASSGRQGGNSPLHF
TRBD2	16	TRBV6-5	TRBJ2-1	.	TGTGCCAGCAGTTCCGCGGGGGGGAGCTCCTACAATGAGCAGTTCTTC	CASSSAGGSSYNEQFF
.	14	TRBV4-1	TRBJ1-6	.	TGCGCCAGCAGCCAGGCCTTACAGTATTCACCCCTCCACTTT	CASSQALQYSPLHF
.	11	TRBV28	TRBJ2-3	.	TGTGCCAGCAGTTTGGGAGATACGCAGTATTTT	CASSLGDTQYF
.	15	TRBV7-9	TRBJ2-5	.	TGTGCCAGCAGCTTAGCGGGGGGAAGCGGAGAGACCCAGTACTTC	CASSLAGGSGETQYF
TRBD1	15	TRBV5-4	TRBJ2-7	.	TGTGCCAGCAGCCCGCCCCCGGGACAGGGCTACGAGCAGTACTTC	CASSPPPGQGYEQYF
.	12	TRBV13	TRBJ2-7	.	TGTGCCAGCAGCTTAGTAATTGGTGAGCAGTACTTC	CASSLVIGEQYF
.	16	TRBV30	TRBJ1-1	few	TGTGCCTGGAGTGACGGGACCGCGTCAGGGAGAACTGAAGCTTTCTTT	CAWSDGTASGRTEAFF
TRBD2	16	TRBV11-2	TRBJ2-3	once	TGTGCCAGCAGCCATGTAGTGCGGGGGGGCCGCGATACGCAGTATTTT	CASSHVVRGGRDTQYF